The 28 T cell receptor beta chains below all came from one sample that was sequenced in a study of Tregs in tolerant kidney transplant recipients. TCRdb keeps only in-frame clones here, not all; method: immunoSEQ multiplex PCR. Its listing shows about 30,000 clones. The input for sequencing was CD8+ T cells from blood, taken before the transplant. Receptor source: a human donor who received a combined kidney and bone marrow transplant.

A word on this clone: The read gets to within 3 residues of the CDR3 end, and the germline J gene fills in the rest. The chain carries TRBV7-9 and TRBJ2-2; D may be TRBD2 (8 bases). The germline V gene encodes CDR1 SEHNR and CDR2 FQNEAQ (reference sequence). This CDR3 is built from 15 residues. Trimming took off 5 bases at V and 7 bases at J, with 17 bases between the two ends. The sequenced part of the CDR3 DNA is TGTGCCAGCAGCCCCGGGAGGGGGCGGGGCGGGGAG. It yields the protein CASSPGRGRGGE. The complete CDR3 protein is CASSPGRGRGGELFF.

A note on this clone: The read falls 3 residues short of the CDR3 end, and the missing part is taken from the germline J gene. The V call is TRBV12-3 or TRBV12-4, the J call TRBJ2-7; 10 bases map to TRBD1. V lost 6 bases, J lost 3 bases, and 8 bases stayed unmatched. The CDR3 covers 15 residues. CDR3 DNA (partial): TGTGCCAGCAGGGATGGACAGGGGGTCTACTACGAG. As protein: CASRDGQGVYYE. The entire CDR3 reads CASRDGQGVYYEQYF.

For this clone: The CDR3 goes on 3 residues after the read ends, and that part is filled in from the germline J gene. The chain is built from TRBV19 and TRBJ1-1, with TRBD1 identical over 8 bases. Germline loops: CDR1 LNHDA, CDR2 SQIVND (reference sequence). The CDR3 covers 15 residues. Losses at the gene ends were 6 bases for V and 0 bases for J; bases not matched to a gene: 6. The CDR3: CASSQDRGMNTEAFF. CDR3 DNA, as far as it was read: TGTGCCAGTAGCCAAGACAGGGGCATGAACACTGAA.

In the case of this clone: The read halts 3 residues ahead of the CDR3 end, with the missing end drawn from the germline J gene. V and J are TRBV20-1 and TRBJ2-3; a weak D match, TRBD2 (6 bases). This CDR3 region has 15 residues. Trimming took 3 bases from V and 2 from J, leaving 15 bases between them. Looked up from germline, CDR1 is DFQATT and CDR2 is SNEGSKA (reference sequence). The sequenced part of the CDR3 DNA is TGCAGTGCTAGGAGGGACTTGGGGACCACAGATACG. Residues: CSARRDLGTTDT. The CDR3 as a whole reads CSARRDLGTTDTQYF.

Note on this clone: With the read ending 3 residues before the CDR3 end, the germline J gene is used to fill in that end. This rearrangement joins TRBV5-4 to TRBJ1-2; a weak D match, TRBD1 (5 bases). The V gene's germline CDR1 is SGHNT and CDR2 YYREEE (reference sequence). The CDR3 covers 15 residues. Trimming took 5 bases from V and 6 from J, leaving 20 bases between them. The CDR3 is CASSSGEAKLDGYTF. CDR3 bases read: TGTGCCAGCAGTTCGGGGGAGGCGAAATTGGATGGC. Variable domain in full (rest from reference TRBV5-4 and TRBJ1-2): ETGVTQSPTHLIKTRGQQVTLRCSSQSGHNTVSWYQQALGQGPQFIFQYYREEENGRGNFPPRFSGLQFPNYSSELNVNALELDDSALYLCASSSGEAKLDGYTFGSGTRLTVV.

With respect to this clone: Coverage ceases 3 residues before the CDR3 finishes, and the germline J gene fills in the end. The genes are TRBV13 and TRBJ2-5; 9 nucleotides match TRBD2. Germline V gives CDR1 PRHDT, CDR2 FYEKMQ (reference sequence). The CDR3 runs to 15 residues. Losses at the gene ends were 5 bases for V and 4 bases for J; bases not matched to a gene: 8. Incomplete CDR3 DNA: TGTGCCAGCAGCGGAGCGGGAGGAGGTGGAGAGACC. Translated, it gives CASSGAGGGGET. The entire CDR3 protein is CASSGAGGGGETQYF. The whole variable domain, filled in from reference TRBV13 and TRBJ2-5, reads AAGVIQSPRHLIKEKRETATLKCYPIPRHDTVYWYQQGPGQDPQFLISFYEKMQSDKGSIPDRFSAQQFSDYHSELNMSSLELGDSALYFCASSGAGGGGETQYFGPGTRLLVL.

Regarding this clone: The missing CDR3 end, 3 residues past where the read stops, is filled in from the germline J gene. The rearrangement links TRBV7-9 to TRBJ1-2, with 7 nucleotides matching TRBD1. The V and J ends lost 7 bases and 5 bases, in that order; junction bases with no gene match: 13. CDR1 and CDR2 (germline): SEHNR, FQNEAQ (reference sequence). The CDR3 sequence is 15 residues long. CDR3 DNA (partial): TGTGCCAGCATCTACCCCCAGGGGGATGGGTATGGC. Translated: CASIYPQGDGYG. The whole CDR3 protein is CASIYPQGDGYGYTF.

Details on this clone: Germline is not matched at one junction end, which may reflect a read error. The read terminates 3 residues ahead of where the CDR3 ends, so the germline J gene completes it. V and J are TRBV7-7 and TRBJ2-5; D might be TRBD2 (5 bases). The CDR3 spans 16 residues. CDR1 SSHAT and CDR2 FNYEAQ come from the germline V gene (reference sequence). This CDR3 reads CASSLVLASRQETQYF. The part of the CDR3 DNA that was read is TGTGCTAGCAGCTTAGTTCTTGCTAGCAGGCAAGAGACC.

In the case of this clone: The read ends 3 residues before the CDR3 terminus; that terminus is restored from the germline J gene. This chain joins TRBV7-3 and TRBJ1-1; maybe TRBD1 (6 bases). This CDR3 has 15 residues. Trimming left V 1 base short and J 5 bases short, with 14 bases between. Germline V gene data show CDR1 as SGHTA and CDR2 as FQGTGA. This CDR3 reads CASSLIGGAGTEAFF. CDR3 bases read: TGTGCCAGCAGCTTAATTGGGGGCGCGGGTACTGAA. The complete variable domain, with remaining parts taken from reference TRBV7-3 and TRBJ1-1, reads GAGVSQTPSNKVTEKGKYVELRCDPISGHTALYWYRQSLGQGPEFLIYFQGTGAADDSGLPNDRFFAVRPEGSVSTLKIQRTERGDSAVYLCASSLIGGAGTEAFFGQGTRLTVV.

As for this clone: The CDR3 end is not reached by the read, which stops 3 residues before it; the germline J gene fills it in. The rearrangement uses TRBV19 and TRBJ2-1, with D tentatively TRBD1 (6 bases). The CDR3 has 16 amino acids. From germline, CDR1 is LNHDA and CDR2 SQIVND (reference sequence). Between the trimmed V and J ends, which lost 4 bases and 8 bases, there was a span of 21 bases. This CDR3 is CASSRDPGSGGDEQFF. Partial CDR3 DNA: TGTGCCAGTAGTAGAGACCCGGGTTCTGGGGGCGATGAG.

Details on this clone: The read comes to an end 3 residues before the CDR3 does, leaving the germline J gene to fill in the end. V gene TRBV30 combines with J gene TRBJ1-2; TRBD1 matches at 8 bases. The CDR3 totals 14 residues. V lost 2 bases, J lost 2 bases, and 4 bases stayed unmatched. The germline CDR1 and CDR2 sequences are GTSNPN and SVGIG (reference sequence). CDR3: CAWSWTGQNYGYTF. The DNA read from the CDR3 is TGTGCCTGGAGTTGGACAGGGCAAAACTATGGC.

Turning to this clone: The sequence runs out 3 residues before the end of the CDR3; the remainder is reconstructed from the germline J gene. The chain couples TRBV5-1 to TRBJ2-7; 9 nucleotides agree with TRBD1. Looked up from germline, CDR1 is SGHRS and CDR2 is YFSETQ. This CDR3 is built from 15 residues. Trimming at V came to 5 bases and at J to 5 bases, leaving 11 bases not matched to a gene. CDR3 DNA, as far as it was read: TGCGCCAGCAGTTCATGGACCGGGACAGGGAACGAG. Its protein is CASSSWTGTGNE. The full CDR3 protein reads CASSSWTGTGNEQYF.

As to this clone: The read gets to within 3 residues of the CDR3 end, and the germline J gene fills in the rest. The V and J genes are TRBV6-1 and TRBJ2-7, with TRBD2 matching over 10 bases. The CDR3 runs to 15 residues. The J segment lost 4 bases and the V segment lost 6 bases, leaving 9 bases of the junction unmatched. Germline V CDR1 and CDR2: MNHNS, SASEGT. The CDR3 here is CASSETLAGPYEQYF. CDR3 bases read: TGTGCCAGCAGCGAAACACTAGCGGGACCATACGAG.

Comments on this clone: The CDR3 is cut off 3 residues early in the read; its end comes from the germline J gene. The rearrangement joins TRBV20-1 to TRBJ2-7; D is perhaps TRBD2 (5 bases). From germline, CDR1 is DFQATT and CDR2 SNEGSKA (reference sequence). The V and J ends lost 0 bases and 3 bases respectively, with 9 bases between them. The CDR3 spans 13 residues. CDR3 protein: CSAREDSLYEQYF. CDR3 DNA (partial): TGCAGTGCTAGAGAGGACTCGCTCTACGAG.

As concerns this clone: The sequence runs out 3 residues before the end of the CDR3; the remainder is reconstructed from the germline J gene. The rearrangement links TRBV6-1 to TRBJ2-7; possible D gene TRBD2, 5 bases. This CDR3 has 15 residues. The V gene lost 3 bases and the J gene lost 0 bases, with 12 bases spanning the gap. Germline V gene lookup returns CDR1 MNHNS and CDR2 SASEGT. The DNA read from the CDR3 is TGTGCCAGCAGTGACGTAACTAGGATCTCCTACGAG. Protein sequence: CASSDVTRISYE. The full CDR3 sequence reads CASSDVTRISYEQYF.

A note on this clone: The DNA ends 3 residues before the CDR3 does, and the rest of the CDR3 is filled in from the germline J gene. This chain links TRBV5-5 with TRBJ2-2, with D possibly matching TRBD2 (5 bases). This CDR3 spans 14 amino acids. Trimming shortened V by 2 bases and J by 3 bases, and 8 bases separated the two germline ends. Germline V gene lookup returns CDR1 SGHKS and CDR2 YYEKEE (reference sequence). CDR3 protein: CASSLEGYTGELFF. The CDR3 bases that were read are TGTGCCAGCAGCTTAGAGGGTTACACCGGGGAG.

The CDR3 bases that were read are TGTGCCAGCAGCTCTGCGACTAGCGAGAGTAGGGATACG. It is translated as CASSSATSESRDT. The complete CDR3 reads CASSSATSESRDTQYF. J is TRBJ2-3 and V is TRBV13, with 8 bases lining up with TRBD2. The read terminates 3 residues ahead of where the CDR3 ends, so the germline J gene completes it. The CDR3 totals 16 residues. Trimming took 4 bases from V and 6 from J; bases not matched to a gene: 12. Germline V CDR1 and CDR2: PRHDT, FYEKMQ (reference sequence).

Comments on this clone: The observed sequence ends 3 residues before the CDR3 terminus, with the missing tail filled in from the germline J gene. V gene TRBV7-6 combines with J gene TRBJ1-3, with a tentative D call TRBD1 (5 bases). CDR1 is SGHVS and CDR2 is FNYEAQ in the germline V gene. Trimming cost V 2 bases and J 0 bases, with 17 bases left between them. The CDR3 runs to 18 residues. The chain's CDR3 is CASSLTRPGQISGNTIYF. The sequenced CDR3 bases are TGTGCCAGCAGCTTAACTCGACCAGGGCAAATCTCTGGAAACACC.

A note on this clone: The read halts 3 residues ahead of the CDR3 end, with the missing end drawn from the germline J gene. The chain recombines TRBV20-1 with TRBJ1-5; D not resolved. Between the trimmed V and J ends, which lost 5 bases and 7 bases, there was a span of 24 bases. The V gene's germline CDR1 is DFQATT and CDR2 SNEGSKA (reference sequence). The CDR3 totals 16 residues. Incomplete CDR3 DNA: TGCAGTGCTGGTTCCCCCGACATCACGGTTTTACAGCCC. Protein: CSAGSPDITVLQP. The CDR3 as a whole reads CSAGSPDITVLQPQHF.

Concerning this clone: The read terminates 3 residues before the CDR3 end, so the remaining end is supplied by the germline J gene. The V and J genes are TRBV20-1 and TRBJ1-5; 8 nucleotides match TRBD1. There are 14 residues in the CDR3. V dropped 0 bases and J dropped 6; count of bases not matched to a gene: 4. Germline CDR1 is DFQATT and CDR2 is SNEGSKA (reference sequence). CDR3: CSARETGDSQPQHF. CDR3 DNA, as far as it was read: TGCAGTGCTAGAGAGACAGGGGATAGTCAGCCC.

Concerning this clone: The read terminates 3 residues ahead of where the CDR3 ends, so the germline J gene completes it. The rearrangement links TRBV7-9 to TRBJ2-3; D ambiguous. This CDR3 spans 14 amino acids. V lost 5 bases, J lost 0 bases, and 9 bases lay in between. Germline CDR1 SEHNR, CDR2 FQNEAQ (reference sequence). The covered CDR3 bases are TGTGCCAGCAGCCACGGCGGCAGCACAGATACG. Its protein is CASSHGGSTDT. The CDR3 as a whole reads CASSHGGSTDTQYF. Supplemented by reference TRBV7-9 and TRBJ2-3, the full variable domain reads DTGVSQNPRHKITKRGQNVTFRCDPISEHNRLYWYRQTLGQGPEFLTYFQNEAQLEKSRLLSDRFSAERPKGSFSTLEIQRTEQGDSAMYLCASSHGGSTDTQYFGPGTRLTVL.

About this clone itself: The read terminates 3 residues before the CDR3 end, so the remaining end is supplied by the germline J gene. This sequence joins TRBV13 and TRBJ2-3; 8 positions match TRBD2. Germline-derived CDR1 and CDR2 are PRHDT and FYEKMQ (reference sequence). J gave up 4 bases and V 4 bases, and 4 bases lay outside the gene matches. The CDR3 contains 14 residues. Here the CDR3 reads CASSSTLAADTQYF. The CDR3 DNA, read in part, is TGTGCCAGCAGCTCGACACTAGCGGCAGATACG.

With respect to this clone: From the germline J gene comes the end of the CDR3, since the read stops 3 residues before it. V is TRBV30 and J is TRBJ2-2; TRBD2 matches 7 bases. This CDR3 has 14 residues. After removal of 2 bases from V and 5 bases from J, the junction contained 5 bases not matched to a gene. Germline CDR1 reads GTSNPN; CDR2 reads SVGIG (reference sequence). The sequenced CDR3 bases are TGTGCCTGGAGTCGGGACTATATTACCGGGGAG. It is translated as CAWSRDYITGE. The CDR3 as a whole reads CAWSRDYITGELFF. The whole variable domain, remainder taken from reference TRBV30 and TRBJ2-2, is SQTIHQWPATLVQPVGSPLSLECTVEGTSNPNLYWYRQAAGRGLQLLFYSVGIGQISSEVPQNLSASRPQDRQFILSSKKLLLSDSGFYLCAWSRDYITGELFFGEGSRLTVL.

Comment on this clone: The sequence runs out 3 residues before the end of the CDR3; the remainder is reconstructed from the germline J gene. The chain recombines TRBV20-1 with TRBJ2-1, with a tentative D call TRBD2 (6 bases). Trimming took 6 bases from V and 4 from J, leaving 16 bases between them. Germline CDR1 reads DFQATT; CDR2 reads SNEGSKA (reference sequence). The CDR3 runs 14 residues. CDR3 sequence reads: CSAEGLKSYNEQFF. The covered CDR3 bases are TGCAGTGCCGAAGGACTAAAATCTTACAATGAG.

With regard to this clone: The CDR3 is cut off 3 residues early in the read; its end comes from the germline J gene. This chain links TRBV5-6 with TRBJ2-1; 7 bases are a match to TRBD2. CDR3 length equals 14 residues. The germline gives CDR1 SGHDT, CDR2 YYEEEE. Trimming at V came to 0 bases and at J to 4 bases, leaving 1 base not matched to a gene. The CDR3 region is CASSLGAGYNEQFF. The CDR3 bases that were read are TGTGCCAGCAGCTTGGGAGCGGGGTACAATGAG.

Note on this clone: The read ends 3 residues early relative to the CDR3; the germline J gene fills the gap. The chain links TRBV19 to TRBJ1-5; D is unclear. Germline CDR1 is LNHDA and CDR2 is SQIVND (reference sequence). This CDR3 is built from 15 residues. V lost 3 bases, J lost 0 bases, and 9 bases lay in between. The CDR3 region is CASSIFTGSNQPQHF. CDR3 DNA, as far as it was read: TGTGCCAGTAGTATTTTTACGGGTAGCAATCAGCCC.

Concerning this clone: The read stops 3 residues short of the end of the CDR3; the missing end is completed from the germline J gene. The chain employs TRBV19 and TRBJ2-1; TRBD2 matches 9 bases. The CDR3 runs 18 residues. The germline V gene has CDR1 LNHDA and CDR2 SQIVND (reference sequence). Trimming cost V 8 bases and J 7 bases; bases outside gene matches: 21. The CDR3 loop reads CASFGPSPSGKIGNEQFF. The DNA read from the CDR3 is TGTGCCAGTTTCGGCCCATCTCCTAGCGGGAAGATCGGGAATGAG. Looking up the rest from reference TRBV19 and TRBJ2-1 gives the full variable domain: DGGITQSPKYLFRKEGQNVTLSCEQNLNHDAMYWYRQDPGQGLRLIYYSQIVNDFQKGDIAEGYSVSREKKESFPLTVTSAQKNPTAFYLCASFGPSPSGKIGNEQFFGPGTRLTVL.

The CDR3: CASSLVQGVNTEAFF. The covered CDR3 bases are TGTGCCAGCAGCTTAGTCCAGGGGGTAAACACTGAA. The genes are TRBV7-9 and TRBJ1-1; 7 bases fit TRBD1. From the germline J gene comes the end of the CDR3, since the read stops 3 residues before it. Germline V gives CDR1 SEHNR, CDR2 FQNEAQ (reference sequence). Trimming at V came to 1 base and at J to 2 bases, leaving 4 bases not matched to a gene. CDR3 length: 15 amino acids.